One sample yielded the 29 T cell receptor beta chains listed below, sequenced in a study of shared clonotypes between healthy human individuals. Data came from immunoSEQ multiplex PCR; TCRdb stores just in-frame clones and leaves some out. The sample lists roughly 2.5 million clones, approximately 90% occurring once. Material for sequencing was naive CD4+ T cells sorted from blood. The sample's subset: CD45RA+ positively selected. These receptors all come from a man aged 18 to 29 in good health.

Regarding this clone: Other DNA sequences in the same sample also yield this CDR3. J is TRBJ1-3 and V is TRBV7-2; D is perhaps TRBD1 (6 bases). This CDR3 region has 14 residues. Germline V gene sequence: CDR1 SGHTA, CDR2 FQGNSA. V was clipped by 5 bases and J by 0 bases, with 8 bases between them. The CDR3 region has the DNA TGTGCCAGCAGCCGGACAGTCTCTGGAAACACCATATATTTT. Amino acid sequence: CASSRTVSGNTIYF.

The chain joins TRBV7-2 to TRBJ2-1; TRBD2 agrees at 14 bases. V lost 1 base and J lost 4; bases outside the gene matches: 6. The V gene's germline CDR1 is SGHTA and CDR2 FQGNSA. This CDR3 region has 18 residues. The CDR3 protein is CASSLVGTSGSAYNEQFF. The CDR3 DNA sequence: TGTGCCAGCAGCTTAGTCGGGACTAGCGGGAGTGCGTACAATGAGCAGTTCTTC.

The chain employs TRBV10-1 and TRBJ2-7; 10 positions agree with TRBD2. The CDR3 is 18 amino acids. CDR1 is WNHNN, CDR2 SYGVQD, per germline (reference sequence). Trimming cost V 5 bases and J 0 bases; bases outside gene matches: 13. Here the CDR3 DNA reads TGCGCCAGCAGTTCCCTCGGGCTAGCGGGAGTTCGCTCCTACGAGCAGTACTTC. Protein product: CASSSLGLAGVRSYEQYF.

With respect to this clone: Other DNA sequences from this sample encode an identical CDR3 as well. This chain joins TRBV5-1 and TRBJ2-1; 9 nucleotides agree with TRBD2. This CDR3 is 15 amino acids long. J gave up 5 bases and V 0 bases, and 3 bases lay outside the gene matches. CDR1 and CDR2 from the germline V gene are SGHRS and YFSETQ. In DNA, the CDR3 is TGCGCCAGCAGCTTGGGGACTAGCGAAAACAATGAGCAGTTCTTC. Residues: CASSLGTSENNEQFF.

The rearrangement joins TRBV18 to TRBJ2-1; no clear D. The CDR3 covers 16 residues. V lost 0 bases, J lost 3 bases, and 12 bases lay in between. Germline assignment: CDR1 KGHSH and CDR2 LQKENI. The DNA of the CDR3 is TGTGCCAGCTCACCACCTTCTGGGCCTGTCTACAATGAGCAGTTCTTC. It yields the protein CASSPPSGPVYNEQFF.

CDR3 in amino acids: CASSTGRVDREYSNQPQHF. The CDR3 DNA sequence: TGTGCCAGCAGTACTGGCCGGGTAGACAGAGAATATAGCAATCAGCCCCAGCATTTT. The chain is built from TRBV28 and TRBJ1-5, with D perhaps TRBD1 (5 bases). Germline CDR1 reads MDHEN; CDR2 reads SYDVKM. The CDR3 has 19 residues. V was pared by 5 bases and J by 0 bases, with 23 bases between.

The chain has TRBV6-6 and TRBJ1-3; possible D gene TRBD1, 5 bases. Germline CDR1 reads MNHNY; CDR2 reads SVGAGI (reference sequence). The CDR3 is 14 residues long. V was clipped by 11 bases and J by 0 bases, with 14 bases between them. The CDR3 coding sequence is TGTGCCGGACGGGACGGCAACTCTGGAAACACCATATATTTT. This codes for CAGRDGNSGNTIYF.

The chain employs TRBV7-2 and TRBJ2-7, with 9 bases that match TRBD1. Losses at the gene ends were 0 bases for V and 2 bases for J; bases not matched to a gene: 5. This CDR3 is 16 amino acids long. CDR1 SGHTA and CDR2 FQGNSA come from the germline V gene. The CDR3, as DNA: TGTGCCAGCAGCTTAGCCGGACAGGGGCCTACCTACGAGCAGTACTTC. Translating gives CASSLAGQGPTYEQYF. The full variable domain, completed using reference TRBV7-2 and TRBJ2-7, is GAGVSQSPSNKVTEKGKDVELRCDPISGHTALYWYRQSLGQGLEFLIYFQGNSAPDKSGLPSDRFSAERTGGSVSTLTIQRTQQEDSAVYLCASSLAGQGPTYEQYFGPGTRLTVT.

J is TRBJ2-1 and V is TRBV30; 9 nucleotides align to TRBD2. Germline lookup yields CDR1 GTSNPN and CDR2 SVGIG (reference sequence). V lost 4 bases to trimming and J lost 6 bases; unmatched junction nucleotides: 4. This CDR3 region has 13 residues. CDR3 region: CAWTSGKLNEQFF. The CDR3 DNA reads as TGTGCCTGGACTAGCGGGAAACTCAATGAGCAGTTCTTC.

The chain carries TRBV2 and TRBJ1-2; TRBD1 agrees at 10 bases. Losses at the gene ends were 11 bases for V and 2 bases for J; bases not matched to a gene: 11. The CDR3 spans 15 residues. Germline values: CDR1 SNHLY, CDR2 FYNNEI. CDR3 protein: CAGRPGTGENYGYTF. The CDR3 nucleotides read TGTGCCGGCCGTCCCGGGACAGGGGAGAACTATGGCTACACCTTC.

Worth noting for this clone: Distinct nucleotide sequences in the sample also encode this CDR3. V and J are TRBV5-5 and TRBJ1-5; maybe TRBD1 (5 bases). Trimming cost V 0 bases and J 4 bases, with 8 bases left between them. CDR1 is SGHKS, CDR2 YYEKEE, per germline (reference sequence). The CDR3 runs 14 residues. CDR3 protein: CASSLAGGNQPQHF. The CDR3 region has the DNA TGTGCCAGCAGCTTGGCGGGGGGAAATCAGCCCCAGCATTTT.

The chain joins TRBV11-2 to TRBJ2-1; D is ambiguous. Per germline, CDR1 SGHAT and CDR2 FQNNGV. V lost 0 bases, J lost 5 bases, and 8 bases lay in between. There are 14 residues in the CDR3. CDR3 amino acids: CASSLDLPNNEQFF. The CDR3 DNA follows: TGTGCCAGCAGCTTAGATCTACCAAACAATGAGCAGTTCTTC.

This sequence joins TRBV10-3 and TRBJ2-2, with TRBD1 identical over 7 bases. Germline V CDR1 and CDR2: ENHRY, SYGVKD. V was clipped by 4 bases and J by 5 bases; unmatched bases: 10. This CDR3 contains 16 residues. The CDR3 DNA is TGTGCCATCAGTGTGGGTCAGGGGGTTGGGACCGGGGAGCTGTTTTTT. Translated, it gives CAISVGQGVGTGELFF.

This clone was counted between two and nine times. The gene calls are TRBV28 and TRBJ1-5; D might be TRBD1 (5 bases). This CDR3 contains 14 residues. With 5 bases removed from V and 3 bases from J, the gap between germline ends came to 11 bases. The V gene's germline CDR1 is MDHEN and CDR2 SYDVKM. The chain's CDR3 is CASSRQGNNQPQHF. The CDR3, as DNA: TGTGCCAGCAGTCGGCAGGGTAACAATCAGCCCCAGCATTTT. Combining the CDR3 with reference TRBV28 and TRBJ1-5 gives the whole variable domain DVKVTQSSRYLVKRTGEKVFLECVQDMDHENMFWYRQDPGLGLRLIYFSYDVKMKEKGDIPEGYSVSREKKERFSLILESASTNQTSMYLCASSRQGNNQPQHFGDGTRLSIL.

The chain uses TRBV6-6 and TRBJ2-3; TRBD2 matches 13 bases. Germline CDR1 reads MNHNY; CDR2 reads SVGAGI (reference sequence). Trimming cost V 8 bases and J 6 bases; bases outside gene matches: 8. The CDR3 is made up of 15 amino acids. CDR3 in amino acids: CASSGGLAGWDTQYF. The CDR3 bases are TGTGCCAGCTCCGGGGGACTAGCGGGGTGGGATACGCAGTATTTT.

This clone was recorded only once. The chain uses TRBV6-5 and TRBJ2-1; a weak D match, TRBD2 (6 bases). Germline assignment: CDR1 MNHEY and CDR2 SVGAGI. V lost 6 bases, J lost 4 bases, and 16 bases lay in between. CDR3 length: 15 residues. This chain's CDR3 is CASRGGAERYNEQFF. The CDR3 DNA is TGTGCCAGCAGGGGCGGGGCGGAGAGATACAATGAGCAGTTCTTC.

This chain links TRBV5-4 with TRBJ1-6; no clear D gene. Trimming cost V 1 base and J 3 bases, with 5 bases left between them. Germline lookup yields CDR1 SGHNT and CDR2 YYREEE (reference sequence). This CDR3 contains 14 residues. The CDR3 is CASSLPGYNSPLHF. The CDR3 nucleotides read TGTGCCAGCAGCTTGCCCGGCTATAATTCACCCCTCCACTTT.

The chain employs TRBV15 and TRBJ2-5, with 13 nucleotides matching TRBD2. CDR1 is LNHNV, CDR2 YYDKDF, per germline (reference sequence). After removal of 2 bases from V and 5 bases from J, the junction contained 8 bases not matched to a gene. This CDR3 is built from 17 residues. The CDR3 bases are TGTGCCACCAGCAGACTGGGGACTAGCGGGATGTGGGAGACCCAGTACTTC. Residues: CATSRLGTSGMWETQYF.

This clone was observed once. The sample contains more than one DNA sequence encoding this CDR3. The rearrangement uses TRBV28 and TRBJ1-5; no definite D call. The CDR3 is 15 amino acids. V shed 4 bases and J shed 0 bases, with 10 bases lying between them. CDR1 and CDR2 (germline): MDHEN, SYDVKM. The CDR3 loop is CASSSGRYSNQPQHF. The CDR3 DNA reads TGTGCCAGCAGTTCGGGCAGATATAGCAATCAGCCCCAGCATTTT.

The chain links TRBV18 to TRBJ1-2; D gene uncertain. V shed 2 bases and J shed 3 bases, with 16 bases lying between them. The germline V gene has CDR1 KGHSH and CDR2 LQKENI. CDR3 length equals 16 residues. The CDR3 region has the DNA TGTGCCAGCTCACCAAATCCCGGGCTATATTACTATGGCTACACCTTC. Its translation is CASSPNPGLYYYGYTF.

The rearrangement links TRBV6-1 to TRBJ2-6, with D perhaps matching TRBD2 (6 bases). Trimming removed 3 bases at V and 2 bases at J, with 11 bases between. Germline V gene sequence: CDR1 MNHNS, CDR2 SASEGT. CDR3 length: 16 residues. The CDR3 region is CASSDPGGAGANVLTF. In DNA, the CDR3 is TGTGCCAGCAGTGACCCCGGCGGGGCTGGGGCCAACGTCCTGACTTTC.

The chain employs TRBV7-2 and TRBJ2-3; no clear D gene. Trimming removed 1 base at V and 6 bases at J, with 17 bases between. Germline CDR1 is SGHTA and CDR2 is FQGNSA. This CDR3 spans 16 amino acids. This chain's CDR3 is CASSLDLSTLGDTQYF. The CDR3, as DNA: TGTGCCAGCAGCTTAGACCTTTCAACACTCGGCGATACGCAGTATTTT.

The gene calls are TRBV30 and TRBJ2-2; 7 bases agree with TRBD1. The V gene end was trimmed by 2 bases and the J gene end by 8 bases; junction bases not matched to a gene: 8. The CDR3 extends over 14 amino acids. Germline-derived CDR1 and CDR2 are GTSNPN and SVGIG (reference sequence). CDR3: CAWSMLAQGGELFF. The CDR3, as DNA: TGTGCCTGGAGTATGTTAGCACAGGGGGGGGAGCTGTTTTTT.

The CDR3, as DNA: TGTGCCAGCAGCGTAATGGTGGCGGATTCACCCCTCCACTTT. It codes for CASSVMVADSPLHF. The chain combines TRBV9 with TRBJ1-6; D is undetermined. Looked up from germline, CDR1 is SGDLS and CDR2 is YYNGEE. Trimming removed 1 base at V and 8 bases at J, with 10 bases between. The CDR3 consists of 14 residues.

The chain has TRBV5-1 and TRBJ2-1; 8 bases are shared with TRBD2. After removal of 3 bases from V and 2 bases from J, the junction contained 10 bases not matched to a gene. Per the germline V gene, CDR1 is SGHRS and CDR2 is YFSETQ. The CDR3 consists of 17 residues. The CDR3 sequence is CASSWGVGLGTYNEQFF. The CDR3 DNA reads TGCGCCAGCAGCTGGGGAGTGGGACTAGGCACCTACAATGAGCAGTTCTTC.

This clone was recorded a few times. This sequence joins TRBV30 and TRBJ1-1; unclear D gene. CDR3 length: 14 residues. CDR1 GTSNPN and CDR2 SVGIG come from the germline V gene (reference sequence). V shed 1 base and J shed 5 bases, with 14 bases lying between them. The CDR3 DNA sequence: TGTGCCTGGAGTGCAGACCGGATCTGGACTGAAGCTTTCTTT. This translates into CAWSADRIWTEAFF.

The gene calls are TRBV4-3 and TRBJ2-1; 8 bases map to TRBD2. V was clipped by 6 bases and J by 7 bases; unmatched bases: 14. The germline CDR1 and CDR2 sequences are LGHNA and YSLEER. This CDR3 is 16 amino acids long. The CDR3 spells CASSPQLAAYDNEQFF. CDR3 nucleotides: TGCGCCAGCAGTCCCCAACTAGCGGCCTATGATAATGAGCAGTTCTTC.

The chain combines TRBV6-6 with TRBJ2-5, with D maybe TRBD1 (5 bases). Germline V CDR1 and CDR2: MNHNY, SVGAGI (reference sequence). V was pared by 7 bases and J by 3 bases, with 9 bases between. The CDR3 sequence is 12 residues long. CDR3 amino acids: CASTTGEETQYF. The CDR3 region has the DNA TGTGCCAGCACTACAGGAGAAGAGACCCAGTACTTC.

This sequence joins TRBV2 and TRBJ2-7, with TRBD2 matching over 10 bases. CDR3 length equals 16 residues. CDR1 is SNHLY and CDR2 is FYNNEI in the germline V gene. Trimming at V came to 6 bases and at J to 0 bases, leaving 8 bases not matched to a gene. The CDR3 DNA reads TGTGCCAGCAGAGACAAAGCGGGAGGGAGCTCCTACGAGCAGTACTTC. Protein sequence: CASRDKAGGSSYEQYF. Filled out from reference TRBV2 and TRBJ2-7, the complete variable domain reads EPEVTQTPSHQVTQMGQEVILRCVPISNHLYFYWYRQILGQKVEFLVSFYNNEISEKSEIFDDQFSVERPDGSNFTLKIRSTKLEDSAMYFCASRDKAGGSSYEQYFGPGTRLTVT.